A single sample is the source of the 15 T cell receptor beta chains below, sequenced in a study of blood T cell repertoires in COVID-19 (dated by TCRdb to 2020 to 2021). Libraries were built with the immunoSEQ multiplex PCR assay. In TCRdb, the immuneACCESS table is reduced to in-frame sequences with V and J assigned. These tables do not hold every clone; where another copy was compared, an unresolved V gene accounts for under half, and the others remain unexplained. Across this sample there are roughly 300,000 clones, with around 90% seen only once. The top ten clonotypes cover approximately 5.3% of the sample. The sample consisted of PBMCs or T cells enriched from blood (not recorded which). The receptors here all came from a woman in her twenties or thirties who had recovered from COVID-19.

This chain connects TRBV5-6 to TRBJ1-6, with D perhaps TRBD1 (5 bases). Germline CDR1 and CDR2: SGHDT and YYEEEE. This CDR3 has 16 amino acids. Trimming removed 4 bases from V and 0 bases from J, with 11 bases in between. The CDR3 nucleotides are TGTGCCAGCAGCCCGGAGGGGAGCTCCTATAATTCACCCCTCCACTTT. Its translation is CASSPEGSSYNSPLHF.

V is TRBV12-3 or TRBV12-4 and J is TRBJ1-2; TRBD1 matches at 7 bases. With 5 bases clipped from V and 6 bases from J, the junction kept 6 bases outside the gene matches. The CDR3 has 13 residues. The DNA for the CDR3 is TGTGCCAGCAGTGACCGGGACAGTCATGGCTACACCTTC. It is translated as CASSDRDSHGYTF.

This chain joins TRBV20-1 and TRBJ2-3, with D unclear. Germline assignment: CDR1 DFQATT and CDR2 SNEGSKA (reference sequence). V was shortened by 4 bases and J by 4 bases, with 6 bases between the two germline ends. The length of the CDR3 is 11 residues. Here the CDR3 DNA reads TGCAGTGCTACACAATCAGATACGCAGTATTTT. Translation: CSATQSDTQYF.

The chain uses TRBV13 and TRBJ2-7; 9 bases are a match to TRBD2. The length of the CDR3 is 16 residues. J lost 2 bases, V lost 0 bases, and 5 bases had no gene match. The germline CDR1 and CDR2 sequences are PRHDT and FYEKMQ (reference sequence). CDR3 DNA sequence: TGTGCCAGCAGCTTAGGCCCTAGCGGGGCACCCTACGAGCAGTACTTC. It yields the protein CASSLGPSGAPYEQYF.

The chain is built from TRBV7-8 and TRBJ1-4, with D possibly matching TRBD1 (5 bases). V lost 3 bases and J lost 8, with 13 bases in between. The CDR3 is 14 amino acids. Germline CDR1 SGHVS, CDR2 FQNEAQ. In nucleotides, the CDR3 is TGTGCCAGCAGCTTTCGGCAGGGTGGGGAAAAACTGTTTTTT. It codes for CASSFRQGGEKLFF.

V usage is TRBV15 and J usage is TRBJ1-5; TRBD1 matches at 12 bases. This CDR3 is 15 amino acids long. Trimming cost V 1 base and J 15 bases; bases outside gene matches: 10. CDR1 and CDR2 (germline): LNHNV, YYDKDF (reference sequence). The CDR3 sequence is CATSRGGQGAHIPHF. CDR3 nucleotides: TGTGCCACCAGCAGAGGGGGACAGGGGGCCCATATTCCGCATTTT. The full variable domain, with the rest looked up from reference TRBV15 and TRBJ1-5, is DAMVIQNPRYQVTQFGKPVTLSCSQTLNHNVMYWYQQKSSQAPKLLFHYYDKDFNNEADTPDNFQSRRPNTSFCFLDIRSPGLGDTAMYLCATSRGGQGAHIPHFGDGTRLSIL.

The CDR3 DNA reads TGCGCCAGCAGCCACCTTGGACAGGGGGCAGGCAATCAGCCCCAGCATTTT. Protein product: CASSHLGQGAGNQPQHF. The chain employs TRBV4-1 and TRBJ1-5; TRBD1 matches 11 bases. V gave up 3 bases and J gave up 2 bases; unmatched junction bases: 6. The CDR3 is made up of 17 amino acids. Germline V gene data show CDR1 as MGHRA and CDR2 as YSYEKL.

The chain carries TRBV4-1 and TRBJ1-3; 8 bases are shared with TRBD1. This CDR3 has 16 amino acids. Germline CDR1 reads MGHRA; CDR2 reads YSYEKL. The V gene end was trimmed by 0 bases and the J gene end by 1 base; junction bases not matched to a gene: 2. CDR3: CASSQDGTGSGNTIYF. The CDR3 region has the DNA TGCGCCAGCAGCCAAGATGGGACAGGATCTGGAAACACCATATATTTT.

The chain carries TRBV7-2 and TRBJ1-1; possibly TRBD1 for D (5 bases). In germline, CDR1 is SGHTA, CDR2 FQGNSA. The CDR3 has 11 residues. The ends were cut back, 1 base at V and 10 bases at J, with 7 bases in the middle. CDR3 region: CASSLVDRAFF. The CDR3 DNA reads TGTGCCAGCAGCTTAGTTGACAGAGCTTTCTTT.

This chain links TRBV7-3 with TRBJ2-2, with no clear D. Trimming shortened V by 0 bases and J by 4 bases, and 9 bases separated the two germline ends. This CDR3 is 15 amino acids long. Germline V gives CDR1 SGHTA, CDR2 FQGTGA. The CDR3 reads CASSLTPSGTGELFF. In nucleotides, the CDR3 is TGTGCCAGCAGCTTAACCCCCAGTGGCACCGGGGAGCTGTTTTTT.

The chain employs TRBV19 and TRBJ1-2, with 10 bases matching TRBD1. V shed 3 bases, J shed 2 bases, and the junction held 0 bases outside the gene matches. The germline CDR1 and CDR2 sequences are LNHDA and SQIVND (reference sequence). This CDR3 is 14 amino acids long. The CDR3 reads CASSMTGGNYGYTF. The CDR3 DNA is TGTGCCAGTAGTATGACAGGGGGCAACTATGGCTACACCTTC.

The rearrangement links TRBV10-3 to TRBJ2-1; 15 bases are a match to TRBD2. V lost 6 bases and J lost 0; bases outside the gene matches: 6. This CDR3 region has 18 residues. CDR1 and CDR2 from the germline V gene are ENHRY and SYGVKD. For the CDR3, the DNA is TGTGCCATCAGGGGGACTAGCGGGGGGCCGAGCTCCTACAATGAGCAGTTCTTC. It specifies CAIRGTSGGPSSYNEQFF.

The gene calls are TRBV25-1 and TRBJ2-3; perhaps TRBD2 as D (5 bases). With 2 bases removed from V and 2 bases from J, the gap between germline ends came to 20 bases. This CDR3 contains 18 residues. The germline CDR1 and CDR2 sequences are MGHDK and SYGVNS. The CDR3: CASSERGEGLVYTDTQYF. As DNA, the CDR3 is TGTGCCAGCAGTGAACGCGGTGAGGGTTTGGTCTACACAGATACGCAGTATTTT.

This clone was observed a few times. V gene TRBV13 combines with J gene TRBJ1-3; TRBD1 is a possible D gene (6 bases). Trimming removed 5 bases at V and 0 bases at J, with 17 bases between. Per the germline V gene, CDR1 is PRHDT and CDR2 is FYEKMQ (reference sequence). The CDR3 loop spans 17 amino acids. DNA of the CDR3: TGTGCCAGCAGCGCACGGGGGGGCCGATACTCTGGAAACACCATATATTTT. It translates to CASSARGGRYSGNTIYF.

The chain couples TRBV6-5 to TRBJ1-2; 7 bases align to TRBD1. The trim removed 7 bases at V and 2 bases at J, leaving 4 bases unmatched. Germline CDR1 MNHEY, CDR2 SVGAGI. This CDR3 is built from 13 residues. For the CDR3, the DNA is TGTGCCAGCAACCGGGACAGAAACTATGGCTACACCTTC. Its protein is CASNRDRNYGYTF.